This T cell receptor beta chain originates from a study (dated by TCRdb to between 2014 and 2016). With respect to the entire study: The study examined whether tumor-infiltrating Tregs in breast cancer are drawn from blood Tregs or arise in situ by conversion from other CD4+ T cell subsets.

Paper-wide results and their limitations: Tumor memory CD4+ T cell TCR gene usage clustered with blood and lymph node memory CD4+ cells and lymph node naive CD4+ cells. The TCR alpha and beta sequences of tumor-infiltrating Tregs showed the greatest overlap with tumor naive CD4+ T cells, followed by blood naive CD4+ T cells. The larger-cohort validation was restricted to a single TCR beta V-J rearrangement rather than whole repertoires.

This clonotype was counted between two and nine times. Its antigen remains unidentified. There are no base qualities to consult, and no much larger clone falls within one base. Cells that were CD4+CD25+CD127-/low were the ones isolated as Tregs. Tregs, naive and memory CD4+ T cells from tumor, blood and ipsilateral draining lymph nodes of five or six breast cancer patients underwent full-length TCR alpha and beta sequencing. Tumor tissue and lymph nodes obtained from ipsilateral axillary dissection were perfused with PBS, minced and then digested with collagenase I and hyaluronidase. Ficoll density gradient centrifugation was used to isolate mononuclear cells from either lymph nodes or roughly 46 ml of peripheral blood. FACS confirmed that the sorted cell populations were more than 90% pure. Full-length TCR variable regions were amplified by 5' RACE PCR with constant-region reverse primers, followed by semi-nested PCR with Nested Universal Primer A. Using the ReliaPrep RNA Cell Miniprep System, total RNA was extracted, and the SMARTer RACE 5'/3' Kit was then used to reverse transcribe the RNA into 5'RACE-ready cDNA. Multiplex adaptors were used to barcode full-length TCR alpha and beta libraries, and the barcoded libraries were sequenced on an Illumina MiSeq. The original methods were these. For each of nine subset-tissue groups, sequencing data from the five patients were combined, and the groups were compared by unsupervised clustering of TCR gene usage. Repertoire similarity was calculated with the Morisita-Horn index, weighting shared sequences by their contribution to each repertoire. TCRdb applied fastp at Q25 and MiXCR to the public reads, then kept only in-frame beta chains. Each record represents a unique CDR3 protein, reported with the most common genes and DNA among its rows. TCRdb's processing, not the authors', yielded these V and J calls. For this sample there are 46,000 or so distinct CDR3 sequences; about a fifth appear just once. The ten largest clonotypes hold about 4.5% of the sample.

CDR1 and CDR2 (SEHNR, FQNEAQ) derive from the germline V gene (reference sequence). From cysteine to phenylalanine, the CDR3 is 17 amino acids long. Kept here is only the CDR3 DNA, which spans 51 bases and is read in frame from base 1. V and J lose 1 base and 4 bases, and a span of 16 bases separates them. The receptor's source is a female donor with breast cancer. The sequence is built from TRBV7-9 and TRBJ1-4; no confident D gene assignment can be made. The sequenced material came from Tregs sorted from a lymph node. The CDR3 reads as follows: CASSLGILESFNEKLFF. In nucleotides, the sequence is TGTGCCAGCAGCTTAGGAATTTTGGAGAGTTTTAATGAAAAACTGTTTTTT.